This TCR beta chain was found in a study of CD8 T cells in ankylosing spondylitis. Study-wide findings and caveats: Roughly eight highly homologous variants made up a TCR beta motif that seemed to typify ankylosing spondylitis blood.

Each CDR3 protein gets one entry after TCRdb re-called the 5' RACE reads with MiXCR. This table has about 420,000 distinct CDR3 sequences, about a fifth appearing once. This clonotype was seen a few times. Its specificity is not known. This CDR3 contains 14 residues. CDR1 and CDR2 from the germline V gene are SGHRS and YFSETQ. Trimming shortened V by 4 bases and J by 2 bases, and 12 bases separated the two germline ends. The material sequenced was blood, either unsorted or a sorted T cell fraction (not recorded which). This clonotype was sampled from a male donor with ankylosing spondylitis. The gene calls are TRBV5-1 and TRBJ2-5; no clear D. For the CDR3, the DNA is TGCGCCAGCAGCACCGTGGTCCAGCAAGAGACCCAGTACTTC. Translation: CASSTVVQQETQYF.